The table lists the clone carrying this T cell receptor beta chain with a few counts. Its matching antigen is unknown. The germline V gene has CDR1 SQVTM and CDR2 ANQGSEA. The CDR3 is made up of 13 amino acids. With 4 bases clipped from V and 8 bases from J, the junction kept 7 bases outside the gene matches. TCRdb reanalysed the RT-PCR reads using MiXCR and keeps one entry per CDR3 protein. The profile covers about 780,000 distinct CDR3 sequences, with approximately 17% appearing a single time and roughly 10% taken by the ten largest. The sample originates from a study of response to subunit inactivated influenza vaccine. General study findings and limits: A suggestion made by the authors is that each seasonal influenza vaccination recruits few new T cells.

This chain joins TRBV29-1 and TRBJ2-4; TRBD1 matches at 8 bases. Sample: PBMCs from blood, taken 5 days after vaccination. The clonotype originates from a man aged 45-65 years who received an inactivated influenza vaccine. The CDR3 is CSVGRGRADIQYF. CDR3 DNA: TGCAGCGTTGGCAGGGGGCGTGCGGACATTCAGTACTTC. The full variable domain, with the rest looked up from reference TRBV29-1 and TRBJ2-4, is SAVISQKPSRDICQRGTSLTIQCQVDSQVTMMFWYRQQPGQSLTLIATANQGSEATYESGFVIDKFPISRPNLTFSTLTVSNMSPEDSSIYLCSVGRGRADIQYFGAGTRLSVL.